This TCR beta chain was found in a study of T cells after yellow fever vaccination. This clonotype has only a few counts. One entry per CDR3 protein, called by TCRdb with MiXCR from the 5' RACE reads. The table records 300,000 or so distinct CDR3 sequences, 6.8% of them present only once. V lost 2 bases, J lost 7 bases, and 13 bases lay in between. The CDR3 runs to 14 residues. Germline CDR1 is SEHNR and CDR2 is FQNEAQ (reference sequence). Sequences were derived from PBMCs, sampled roughly 46 days after the first yellow fever vaccination. The receptor comes from a man aged 18 to 35 who received the YFV17D yellow fever vaccine. This chain joins TRBV7-9 and TRBJ2-3; D might be TRBD2 (6 bases). The CDR3 DNA reads as TGTGCCAGCAGCTTATCAGGGACTCTAAATACGCAGTATTTT. Translated: CASSLSGTLNTQYF.